This TCR beta chain was recovered during a study of blood T cell repertoires in COVID-19. Enrolled during active infection, Seattle patients were then followed longitudinally. Trimming took off 6 bases at V and 2 bases at J, with 12 bases between the two ends. The V gene's germline CDR1 is MNHEY and CDR2 SMNVEV (reference sequence). The CDR3 loop spans 14 amino acids. Assay: immunoSEQ multiplex PCR; the TCRdb copy retains only in-frame clones and omits some. The sample holds 400,000 to 450,000 clones; about 91% are singletons and the top ten take 10% to 15%. The chain is built from TRBV27 and TRBJ2-3; D might be TRBD2 (5 bases). Sequenced sample: peripheral blood. This clonotype was obtained from a woman between 45 and 65 years old with COVID-19, enrolled during active disease. Written as DNA, the CDR3 is TGTGCCAGCAGGCGTACGAGGGACACAGATACGCAGTATTTT. Encoded protein: CASRRTRDTDTQYF.